What follows is one TCR beta chain and its context. This specimen comes from a study of technical replicates of blood from a handful of donors. Data came from immunoSEQ multiplex PCR; TCRdb stores just in-frame clones and leaves some out. The sample has 55,000 to 80,000 clones; just under 90% are singletons. Sequencing used PBMCs. This TCR was sampled from a human donor in good health. Some clones in this sample may be carry-over from other donors' samples.

The CDR3 loop reads CASSKPSSNEQFF. DNA of the CDR3: TGTGCCAGCAGCAAACCTTCGAGCAATGAGCAGTTCTTC. The chain employs TRBV7-2 and TRBJ2-1, with unresolved D. The CDR3 is 13 residues long. Trimming shortened V by 5 bases and J by 6 bases, and 11 bases separated the two germline ends. CDR1 is SGHTA and CDR2 is FQGNSA in the germline V gene.